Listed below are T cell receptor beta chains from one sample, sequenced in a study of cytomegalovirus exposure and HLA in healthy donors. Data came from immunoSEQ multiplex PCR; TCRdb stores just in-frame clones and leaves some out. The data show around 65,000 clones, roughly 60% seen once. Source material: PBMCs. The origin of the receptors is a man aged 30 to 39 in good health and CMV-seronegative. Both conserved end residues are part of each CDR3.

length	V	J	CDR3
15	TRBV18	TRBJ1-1	CASSPTGATSTEAFF
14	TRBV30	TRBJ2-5	CAWRTSGAQETQYF
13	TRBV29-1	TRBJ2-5	CSVGETDKGTQYF
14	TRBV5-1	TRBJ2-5	CASSFLSYQETQYF
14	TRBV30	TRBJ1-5	CAWSIGREGQPQHF
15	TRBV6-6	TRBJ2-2	CASSPRDSGTGELFF
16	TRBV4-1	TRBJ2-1	CASSQEGSGGDNEQFF
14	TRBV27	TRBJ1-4	CASWKQGGNEKLFF
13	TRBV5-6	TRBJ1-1	CASSLISDTEAFF
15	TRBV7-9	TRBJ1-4	CASSPLSGANEKLFF
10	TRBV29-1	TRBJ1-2	CSAGDDGYTF
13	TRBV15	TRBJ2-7	CATSRVPGSEQYF
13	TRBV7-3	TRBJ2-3	CASSSISTDTQYF
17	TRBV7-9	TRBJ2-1	CASASRNRDRAFDEQFF
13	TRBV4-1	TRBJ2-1	CASSQAGGNEQFF
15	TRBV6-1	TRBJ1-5	CASSVQGISNQPQHF
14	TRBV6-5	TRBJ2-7	CASSYGGQSYEQYF
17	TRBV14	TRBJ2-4	CASSQGGLAVAKNIQYF
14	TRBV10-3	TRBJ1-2	CAISATGEVVGYTF
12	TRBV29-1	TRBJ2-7	CSVRRGGYEQYF
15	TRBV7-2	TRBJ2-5	CASSLSAGGMETQYF
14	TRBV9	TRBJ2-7	CASSPGGSSYEQYF
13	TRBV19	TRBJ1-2	CASTDGQLYGYTF
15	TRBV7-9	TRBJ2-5	CASSLRDQRAETQYF
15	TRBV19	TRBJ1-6	CASSIGGPRGSPLHF
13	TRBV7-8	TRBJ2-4	CASSLAGGHIQYF
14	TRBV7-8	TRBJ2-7	CASSLGGNSYEQYF
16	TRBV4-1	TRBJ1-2	CASSQDWDRRFHGYTF
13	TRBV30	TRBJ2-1	CAWTRGWRNEQFF
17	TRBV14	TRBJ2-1	CASSQEVVSLFGDEQFF
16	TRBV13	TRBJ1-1	CASSLPLDSSNTEAFF
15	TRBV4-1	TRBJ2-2	CASSQDPTSTGELFF
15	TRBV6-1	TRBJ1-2	CASSEATGENYGYTF
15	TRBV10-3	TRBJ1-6	CAISEDEQGFSPLHF
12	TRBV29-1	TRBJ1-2	CSVVQGAYGYTF
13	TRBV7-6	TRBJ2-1	CASSFGVNNEQFF
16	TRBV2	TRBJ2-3	CASSAQLAGLTDTQYF
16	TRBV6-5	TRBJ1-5	CASSYRSPYSNQPQHF
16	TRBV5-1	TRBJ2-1	CASSLTTSGVESEQFF
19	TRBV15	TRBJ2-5	CATSRDSRLAGENQETQYF
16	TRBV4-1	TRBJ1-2	CASSLKPDGTGLGYTF
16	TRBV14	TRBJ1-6	CASSLSIRAGDSPLHF
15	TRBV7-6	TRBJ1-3	CASSLDRGPGNTIYF
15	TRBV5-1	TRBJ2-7	CASSYGLAGGIEQYF
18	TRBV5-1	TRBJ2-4	CASGNGQGELRAKNIQYF
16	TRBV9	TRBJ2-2	CASSAGTAANTGELFF
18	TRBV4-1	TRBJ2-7	CASSQNPSFRGGVNEQYF
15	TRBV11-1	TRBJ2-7	CASSLKIAELYEQYF
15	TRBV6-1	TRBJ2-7	CASIISGGLSYEQYF
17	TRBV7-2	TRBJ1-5	CASSSRKWAQGNQPQHF
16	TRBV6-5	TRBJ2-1	CASSWGPLETGDEQFF
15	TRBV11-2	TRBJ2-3	CASSLSGGGSDTQYF
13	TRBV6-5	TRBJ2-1	CASTPSGYNEQFF
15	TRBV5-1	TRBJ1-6	CASSLESSYNSPLHF
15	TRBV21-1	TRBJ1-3	CASSKGEGRRDTIYF
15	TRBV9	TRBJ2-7	CASSVGVDSSYEQYF
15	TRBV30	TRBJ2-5	CAWSVDGGPQETQYF
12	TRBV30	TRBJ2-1	CAWSATRYEQFF
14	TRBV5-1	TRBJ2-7	CASSYYGSSYEQYF
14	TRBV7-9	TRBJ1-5	CASSLDGGGQPQHF